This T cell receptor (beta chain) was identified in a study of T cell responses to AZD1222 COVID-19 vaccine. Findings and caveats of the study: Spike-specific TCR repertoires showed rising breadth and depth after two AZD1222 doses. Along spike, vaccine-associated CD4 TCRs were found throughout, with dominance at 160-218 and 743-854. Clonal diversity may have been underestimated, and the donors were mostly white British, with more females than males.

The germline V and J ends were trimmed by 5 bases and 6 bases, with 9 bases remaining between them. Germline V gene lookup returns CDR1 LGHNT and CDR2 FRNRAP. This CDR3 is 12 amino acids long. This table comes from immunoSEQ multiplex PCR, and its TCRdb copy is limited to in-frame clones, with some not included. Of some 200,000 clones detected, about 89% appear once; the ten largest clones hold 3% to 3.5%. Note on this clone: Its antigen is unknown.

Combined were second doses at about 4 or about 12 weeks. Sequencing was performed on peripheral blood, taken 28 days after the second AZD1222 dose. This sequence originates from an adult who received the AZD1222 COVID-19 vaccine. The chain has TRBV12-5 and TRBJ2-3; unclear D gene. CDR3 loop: CASGTLGDTQYF. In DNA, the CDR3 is TGTGCTAGTGGTACCCTCGGGGATACGCAGTATTTT.